This T cell receptor (beta chain) was documented in a study of naive and memory T cell subsets. Study results and caveats: Potentially, T cell activation and differentiation skew this RNA-based measurement.

By proportion, this clonotype is medium-sized. The antigen is unknown. Whole-blood samples were 2 to 2.5 ml of peripheral blood from healthy adult volunteers. An oligonucleotide containing a UMI was ligated to the 3' end of TCR cDNA. Unsorted total RNA, roughly 1 to 1,100 ng, was DNase treated before reverse transcription. Reverse transcription of blood and skin TCR RNA was primed at alpha and beta constant regions. The SP2 primer and nested alpha and beta constant region primers amplified ligated cDNA in four rounds. TCRdb ran MiXCR on the 5' RACE reads and lists one entry per CDR3 protein. The profile shows over 20,000 distinct CDR3 sequences, under 30% of them singletons. V shed 8 bases and J 6 bases; nucleotides not matched to a gene: 0. Germline CDR1 is ENHRY and CDR2 is SYGVKD. The CDR3 sequence is 12 residues long.

The rearrangement uses TRBV10-3 and TRBJ1-5; TRBD1 matches 11 bases. This receptor was taken from a female donor in good health. The CDR3 reads CAIGTGGQPQHF. The CDR3 DNA sequence: TGTGCCATCGGGACAGGGGGTCAGCCCCAGCATTTT.